This T cell receptor (beta chain) was found in a study of beta chain features in type 1 diabetes. This CDR3 is built from 15 residues. Per germline, CDR1 GTSNPN and CDR2 SVGIG (reference sequence). V dropped 4 bases and J dropped 1 base, with 16 bases sitting between them. Study outcomes and limitations: Individuals with type 1 diabetes displayed fewer insertions and more deletions at VDJ junctions. In all four CD4+ subsets, TCRB CDR3 length was significantly, moderately reduced in type 1 diabetes.

Sequencing targeted expressed TCRB transcripts, as all isolated RNA had been reverse transcribed. Sequencing used immunoSEQ multiplex PCR; TCRdb keeps in-frame clones, though not all of them. The sample contains more than 250,000 clones, approximately 15% of which appear only once. Only a few counts were recorded for this clone. Its antigen is undetermined. Heparinised blood was drawn once per donor, averaging approximately 100 mL. Cell sorting via CD45RO/CCR7/CD25/CD127/CD95/CD27 was performed to obtain CD4+ naive, central memory, regulatory and stem cell-like memory cells. This chain connects TRBV30 to TRBJ2-5; D is unresolved. The sequence was obtained from a man aged 18 to 35 with type 1 diabetes. Input material: naive CD4+ T cells from blood. The chain's CDR3 is CAWKFGWAGQETQYF. The CDR3 bases are TGTGCCTGGAAATTCGGTTGGGCCGGCCAAGAGACCCAGTACTTC.